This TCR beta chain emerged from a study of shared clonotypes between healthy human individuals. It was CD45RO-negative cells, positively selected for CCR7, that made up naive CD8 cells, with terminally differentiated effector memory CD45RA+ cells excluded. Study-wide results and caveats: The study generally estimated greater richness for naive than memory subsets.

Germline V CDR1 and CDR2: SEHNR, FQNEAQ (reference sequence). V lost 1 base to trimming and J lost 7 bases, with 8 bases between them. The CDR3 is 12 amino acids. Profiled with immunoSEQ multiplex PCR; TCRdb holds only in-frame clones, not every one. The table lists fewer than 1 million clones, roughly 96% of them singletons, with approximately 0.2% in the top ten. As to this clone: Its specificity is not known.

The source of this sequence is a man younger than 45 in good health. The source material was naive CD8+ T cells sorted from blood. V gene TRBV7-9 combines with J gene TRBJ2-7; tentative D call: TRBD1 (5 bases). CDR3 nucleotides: TGTGCCAGCAGCTTAGAGGGGCAGGAGCAGTACTTC. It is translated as CASSLEGQEQYF.